Below, 10 T cell receptor beta chains from the same sample are listed, as sequenced in a study of blood T cell repertoires in COVID-19. Here immunoSEQ multiplex PCR was the method, and the copy in TCRdb shows in-frame clones only, minus some. In the table there are hundreds of thousands of clones, roughly 90% of which are singletons. The source material was PBMCs or T cells enriched from blood (not recorded which). Every receptor here comes from a woman aged 18 to 35 who had recovered from COVID-19.

This chain links TRBV18 with TRBJ2-2, with D possibly matching TRBD2 (5 bases). The V end was cut by 2 bases, the J end by 0 bases, with 10 bases between. The CDR3 is made up of 16 amino acids. Germline lookup yields CDR1 KGHSH and CDR2 LQKENI. Written as DNA, the CDR3 is TGTGCCAGCTCACCAACAGCGGCCACGAACACCGGGGAGCTGTTTTTT. It encodes CASSPTAATNTGELFF.

This clone appeared once. The V and J genes are TRBV10-3 and TRBJ2-7; 7 bases are shared with TRBD1. This CDR3 contains 13 residues. The germline V gene encodes CDR1 ENHRY and CDR2 SYGVKD. The V and J ends lost 10 bases and 5 bases, in that order; junction bases with no gene match: 11. CDR3 loop: CASKSGQLNEQYF. In DNA, the CDR3 is TGTGCCAGTAAGTCGGGACAGCTTAACGAGCAGTACTTC.

The chain carries TRBV2 and TRBJ1-4; D is ambiguous. Germline V gene sequence: CDR1 SNHLY, CDR2 FYNNEI. CDR3 length equals 16 residues. The ends were cut back, 2 bases at V and 3 bases at J, with 13 bases in the middle. The CDR3 reads CASSESSSRANEKLFF. The DNA for the CDR3 is TGTGCCAGCAGTGAAAGTTCGTCTCGCGCTAATGAAAAACTGTTTTTT.

This sequence joins TRBV27 and TRBJ1-1; no reliable D call. This CDR3 has 16 amino acids. With 2 bases removed from V and 3 bases from J, the gap between germline ends came to 16 bases. Germline CDR1 and CDR2: MNHEY and SMNVEV (reference sequence). The CDR3 here is CASSLDPGGRDTEAFF. The CDR3 DNA sequence: TGTGCCAGCAGTTTAGACCCGGGAGGTCGGGACACTGAAGCTTTCTTT.

CDR3 residues: CASSPGGHEAFF. Written as DNA, the CDR3 is TGTGCCAGCAGCCCAGGGGGTCATGAAGCTTTCTTT. The chain recombines TRBV6-5 with TRBJ1-1; 7 bases match TRBD1. The germline gives CDR1 MNHEY, CDR2 SVGAGI. The CDR3 totals 12 residues. The V and J ends lost 6 bases and 7 bases, in that order; junction bases with no gene match: 5.

This chain joins TRBV28 and TRBJ1-4; 7 nucleotides agree with TRBD1. CDR3 size: 15 residues. Trimming took 1 base from V and 8 from J; bases not matched to a gene: 7. From germline, CDR1 is MDHEN and CDR2 SYDVKM. The CDR3 DNA is TGTGCCAGCAGTTTATCGGACAGGTTAGGGGAAAAACTGTTTTTT. Residues: CASSLSDRLGEKLFF.

This clone was seen a single time. This chain joins TRBV5-4 and TRBJ1-1; 10 nucleotides line up with TRBD1. CDR3 length: 15 amino acids. In germline, CDR1 is SGHNT, CDR2 YYREEE (reference sequence). V lost 3 bases to trimming and J lost 3 bases; unmatched junction nucleotides: 5. CDR3 nucleotides: TGTGCCAGCAGCTGGGGGACAGGGGTTGACACTGAAGCTTTCTTT. Residues: CASSWGTGVDTEAFF.

This clone is a singleton in its sample. The V and J genes are TRBV19 and TRBJ1-1, with 10 bases that match TRBD1. Germline V gene data show CDR1 as LNHDA and CDR2 as SQIVND (reference sequence). J was trimmed by 1 base and V by 1 base; bases with no gene match: 0. This CDR3 is built from 15 residues. The CDR3: CASSIGTGGNTEAFF. CDR3 nucleotide sequence: TGTGCCAGTAGTATAGGGACAGGGGGGAACACTGAAGCTTTCTTT.

This clone came up a few times. The chain carries TRBV10-1 and TRBJ1-3; 7 bases fit TRBD1. The CDR3 extends over 14 amino acids. Unmatched junction bases numbered 6, after V lost 8 bases and J lost 2 bases. Germline lookup yields CDR1 WNHNN and CDR2 SYGVQD (reference sequence). The CDR3 nucleotides read TGCGCCAGCGTTGACAGGGACACTGGAAACACCATATATTTT. Protein: CASVDRDTGNTIYF.

The chain employs TRBV7-2 and TRBJ2-6; D remains ambiguous. Trimming took 2 bases from V and 2 from J, leaving 7 bases between them. This CDR3 has 15 amino acids. Germline V lookup: CDR1 SGHTA, CDR2 FQGNSA. DNA for the CDR3: TGTGCCAGCAGCTTACGTCCGGCTGGGGCCAACGTCCTGACTTTC. It is translated as CASSLRPAGANVLTF.